Shown below are 18 T cell receptor beta chains from a single sample sequenced in a study of shared clonotypes between healthy human individuals. Clones were read by immunoSEQ multiplex PCR, and TCRdb kept only the in-frame ones, dropping some. The table records approximately 2.5 million clones, over 85% of them present only once. Material: naive CD4+ T cells from PBMCs. Sample subset: CD45RA+ positively selected. These receptors were obtained from a man between 18 and 35 years old in good health. Some clones in this sample may be carry-over from other donors' samples.

The sample holds a few counts of this clone. V gene TRBV27 combines with J gene TRBJ1-5; D remains ambiguous. Germline lookup yields CDR1 MNHEY and CDR2 SMNVEV (reference sequence). Between the trimmed V and J ends, which lost 6 bases and 0 bases, there was a span of 15 bases. This CDR3 contains 16 residues. CDR3 bases: TGTGCCAGCAGCCGCACCCGGTCCGGTAGCAATCAGCCCCAGCATTTT. Translated, it gives CASSRTRSGSNQPQHF.

The genes are TRBV23-1 and TRBJ2-7; 8 bases align to TRBD1. TRBV23-1 carries the ORF label, with uncertain function. V shed 6 bases, J shed 3 bases, and the junction held 10 bases outside the gene matches. This CDR3 contains 15 residues. The CDR3 protein is CASRLPGQANYEQYF. CDR3 sequence (DNA): TGCGCCAGCAGACTTCCGGGACAGGCGAACTACGAGCAGTACTTC.

This clone was picked up a small number of times. The rearrangement uses TRBV9 and TRBJ2-1; D call uncertain. Looked up from germline, CDR1 is SGDLS and CDR2 is YYNGEE. The CDR3 has 12 amino acids. Deletions cut 0 bases from V and 6 bases from J, with 4 bases between. The CDR3 sequence: CASSVVFNEQFF. The CDR3 coding sequence is TGTGCCAGCAGCGTAGTCTTCAATGAGCAGTTCTTC.

The rearrangement links TRBV11-1 to TRBJ1-5; D gene ambiguous. Germline CDR1 is SGHAT and CDR2 is FQDESV (reference sequence). V lost 4 bases to trimming and J lost 7 bases, with 11 bases between them. CDR3 size: 13 residues. The CDR3 sequence is CASSSGVYQPQHF. The CDR3 DNA follows: TGTGCCAGCAGCTCTGGTGTATACCAGCCCCAGCATTTT.

In its sample, this clone was seen once. The CDR3 DNA reads as TGCGCCAGCAGCTTGGAGGGGGGCAGATCCTACCCCGAAGCTTTCTTT. Translation: CASSLEGGRSYPEAFF. The chain joins TRBV5-1 to TRBJ1-1, with D possibly TRBD1 on 6 matching bases. CDR3 length: 16 amino acids. The V gene's germline CDR1 is SGHRS and CDR2 YFSETQ. V lost 0 bases and J 8 bases, leaving 20 bases between the germline ends.

In the case of this clone: This is likely a read error, given that the CDR3 carries no conserved phenylalanine or tryptophan at its end. The V and J genes are TRBV20-1 and TRBJ1-1; D remains unclear. This CDR3 has 10 residues. CDR1 and CDR2 (germline): DFQATT, SNEGSKA (reference sequence). Trimming took 5 bases from V and 6 from J, leaving 7 bases between them. CDR3 coding DNA: TGCAGTGCTGACCTCCCTGAAGCTTTCCTT. Translation: CSADLPEAFL.

Worth noting for this clone: Within the sample, other DNA sequences also encode this same CDR3. The chain has TRBV2 and TRBJ2-7, with D possibly called TRBD1 or TRBD2 (5 bases each). Germline V gene lookup returns CDR1 SNHLY and CDR2 FYNNEI. V gave up 3 bases and J gave up 3 bases, with 6 bases separating them. The CDR3 contains 12 residues. CDR3 region: CASSDGGYEQYF. The CDR3, as DNA: TGTGCCAGCAGTGATGGGGGCTACGAGCAGTACTTC. The full variable domain, its missing parts supplied by reference TRBV2 and TRBJ2-7, is EPEVTQTPSHQVTQMGQEVILRCVPISNHLYFYWYRQILGQKVEFLVSFYNNEISEKSEIFDDQFSVERPDGSNFTLKIRSTKLEDSAMYFCASSDGGYEQYFGPGTRLTVT.

This chain connects TRBV29-1 to TRBJ2-7; D is unclear. Germline V CDR1 and CDR2: SQVTM, ANQGSEA. CDR3 length: 15 amino acids. The germline V and J ends were trimmed by 5 bases and 4 bases, with 21 bases remaining between them. CDR3 sequence reads: CSVLKLAGISYEQYF. The CDR3 nucleotides read TGCAGCGTTCTAAAGTTGGCAGGTATTAGTTACGAGCAGTACTTC.

The chain combines TRBV28 with TRBJ1-5; possible D gene TRBD1, 6 bases. CDR1 and CDR2 from the germline V gene are MDHEN and SYDVKM. CDR3 length: 15 residues. Trimming left V 7 bases short and J 5 bases short, with 18 bases between. CDR3 sequence (DNA): TGTGCCAGCAACCCGCAGGGGAGTTCAGATCAGCCCCAGCATTTT. Translated: CASNPQGSSDQPQHF.

The gene calls are TRBV7-9 and TRBJ2-7; D could derive from TRBD1 or TRBD2 (5 bases each). CDR3 size: 13 residues. Germline V gene data show CDR1 as SEHNR and CDR2 as FQNEAQ (reference sequence). V gave up 3 bases and J gave up 5 bases, with 11 bases separating them. CDR3 DNA sequence: TGTGCCAGCAGCTTTTTGGGGGTACACGAGCAGTACTTC. Its translation: CASSFLGVHEQYF.

This clone was picked up one time. The chain carries TRBV7-2 and TRBJ2-5; D gene ambiguous. The ends were cut back, 2 bases at V and 0 bases at J, with 7 bases in the middle. The CDR3 length is 14 residues. Germline CDR1 reads SGHTA; CDR2 reads FQGNSA. CDR3 DNA: TGTGCCAGCAGCTTATTCGAATACCAAGAGACCCAGTACTTC. Amino acids: CASSLFEYQETQYF.

CDR3 residues: CASSLGTPRGDTQYF. The CDR3 coding sequence is TGTGCCAGCAGCTTAGGGACTCCCCGGGGAGATACGCAGTATTTT. This rearrangement joins TRBV7-6 to TRBJ2-3, with a possible D match to TRBD2 (5 bases). Trimming cost V 1 base and J 5 bases, with 13 bases left between them. The CDR3 length is 15 residues. Germline CDR1 SGHVS, CDR2 FNYEAQ.

The chain couples TRBV7-3 to TRBJ2-2; the D gene could be TRBD1 or TRBD2 (5 bases each). The CDR3 is 16 residues long. Between the trimmed V and J ends, which lost 0 bases and 3 bases, there was a span of 11 bases. In germline, CDR1 is SGHTA, CDR2 FQGTGA. CDR3 sequence: CASSLTAGTYTGELFF. The CDR3 nucleotides are TGTGCCAGCAGCTTAACTGCAGGGACGTACACCGGGGAGCTGTTTTTT.

This clone was seen just once. The chain uses TRBV6-5 and TRBJ1-5, with D unclear. Trimming removed 0 bases at V and 1 base at J, with 4 bases between. This CDR3 is built from 14 residues. Per germline, CDR1 MNHEY and CDR2 SVGAGI. CDR3 residues: CASSYSTSNQPQHF. In nucleotides, the CDR3 is TGTGCCAGCAGTTACTCTACCAGCAATCAGCCCCAGCATTTT.

The rearrangement uses TRBV28 and TRBJ2-7; perhaps TRBD2 as D (5 bases). V dropped 10 bases and J dropped 2 bases, with 15 bases sitting between them. The CDR3 has 13 amino acids. CDR1 is MDHEN, CDR2 SYDVKM, per germline. Here the CDR3 reads CAIRGATPYEQYF. CDR3 sequence (DNA): TGTGCCATCCGGGGAGCTACCCCCTACGAGCAGTACTTC.

The V gene is TRBV29-1, the J gene TRBJ2-5; 9 nucleotides line up with TRBD2. Germline assignment: CDR1 SQVTM and CDR2 ANQGSEA. After removal of 0 bases from V and 1 base from J, the junction contained 6 bases not matched to a gene. The CDR3 extends over 16 amino acids. CDR3 DNA: TGCAGCGTTGAAGAACCACTAGCGGGTATCCAAGAGACCCAGTACTTC. It specifies CSVEEPLAGIQETQYF.

CDR3 amino acids: CASSFTGGVHEQYF. CDR3 in DNA: TGTGCCAGCAGCTTTACAGGGGGGGTCCACGAGCAGTACTTC. The chain uses TRBV5-5 and TRBJ2-7; D possibly corresponds to TRBD1 (8 bases). CDR1 and CDR2 (germline): SGHKS, YYEKEE (reference sequence). V was trimmed by 2 bases and J by 5 bases, leaving 14 bases between them. The length of the CDR3 is 14 residues.

This sequence joins TRBV6-5 and TRBJ1-1, with D possibly TRBD1 on 6 matching bases. Trimming removed 6 bases at V and 1 base at J, with 15 bases between. Germline V lookup: CDR1 MNHEY, CDR2 SVGAGI. The length of the CDR3 is 15 residues. The CDR3 spells CASSPWGQSNTEAFF. Here the CDR3 DNA reads TGTGCCAGCAGCCCCTGGGGACAATCGAACACTGAAGCTTTCTTT.